Following are 24 T cell receptor beta chains from one sample sequenced in a study of spatial heterogeneity in lung cancer. Regarding time point: sample taken at primary tumor resection. Frozen PBMC, nontumor lung or tumor provided whole RNA, which was sequenced unsorted. TCRdb reprocessed the 5' RACE reads via MiXCR and lists one record per CDR3 protein. The sample includes approximately 1,500 distinct CDR3 sequences, approximately 7.8% of them seen just once. Sequenced here: normal lung tissue next to the tumor, sampled at surgery. These receptors came from a female donor with early-stage non-small cell lung cancer.

This clonotype is classed as medium-sized. The chain is built from TRBV12-5 and TRBJ2-5; D gene unclear. The V and J ends lost 4 bases and 3 bases respectively, with 12 bases between them. CDR1 and CDR2 from the germline V gene are LGHNT and FRNRAP. The CDR3 is made up of 14 amino acids. Here the CDR3 DNA reads TGTGCTAGTGGTTACTCCCTTGGGGAAGAGACCCAGTACTTC. As protein: CASGYSLGEETQYF.

This clonotype was found many times. The chain uses TRBV6-2 or TRBV6-3 and TRBJ2-7, with D possibly matching TRBD2 (6 bases). Trimming took off 9 bases at V and 0 bases at J, with 12 bases between the two ends. The length of the CDR3 is 13 residues. From germline, CDR1 is MNHEY and CDR2 SVGEGT. CDR3 amino acids: CASGGFSSYEQYF. The CDR3 DNA sequence: TGTGCCAGTGGAGGGTTCAGCTCCTACGAGCAGTACTTC.

Many counts were recorded for this clonotype. The V and J genes are TRBV10-3 and TRBJ2-6, with D maybe TRBD1 (6 bases). CDR3 length: 16 residues. The V gene lost 3 bases and the J gene lost 4 bases, with 13 bases spanning the gap. CDR1 is ENHRY and CDR2 is SYGVKD in the germline V gene. The CDR3 nucleotides are TGTGCCATCAGTGATTCTACAGGGAACGGGGCCAACGTCCTGACTTTC. Its translation: CAISDSTGNGANVLTF.

With respect to this clonotype: The junction and the germline gene differ at one end; a read error may be behind it. The J gene is TRBJ2-3, the V gene TRBV7-2, with 9 bases aligning to TRBD1. This CDR3 contains 13 residues. Germline assignment: CDR1 SGHTA and CDR2 FQGNSA. The CDR3 protein is CAGSPGRDRERHF. CDR3 nucleotides: TGTGCCGGCAGCCCAGGGCGGGACAGGGAGAGGCATTTT. The whole variable domain, remainder taken from reference TRBV7-2 and TRBJ2-3, is GAGVSQSPSNKVTEKGKDVELRCDPISGHTALYWYRQSLGQGLEFLIYFQGNSAPDKSGLPSDRFSAERTGGSVSTLTIQRTQQEDSAVYLCAGSPGRDRERHFGPGTRLTVL.

This clonotype is large by share. J is TRBJ2-6 and V is TRBV27, with D possibly called TRBD1 or TRBD2 (5 bases each). This CDR3 is built from 16 residues. Germline lookup yields CDR1 MNHEY and CDR2 SMNVEV (reference sequence). V was pared by 2 bases and J by 2 bases, with 10 bases between. The CDR3 loop reads CASSLRRGTGANVLTF. The CDR3 region has the DNA TGTGCCAGCAGTTTACGACGGGGCACTGGGGCCAACGTCCTGACTTTC.

In its sample, this clonotype is medium-sized (0.01 to 0.1%). This rearrangement joins TRBV6-2 or TRBV6-3 to TRBJ2-5, with 8 bases aligning to TRBD2. Germline loops: CDR1 MNHEY, CDR2 SVGEGT. V dropped 6 bases and J dropped 4; count of bases not matched to a gene: 19. The CDR3 loop spans 18 amino acids. In DNA, the CDR3 is TGTGCCAGCAGCCCCACTCCACTAGCGGCGGACTTTGGAGAGACCCAGTACTTC. Its translation: CASSPTPLAADFGETQYF.

This chain links TRBV20-1 with TRBJ2-5; possibly TRBD2 for D (7 bases). Looked up from germline, CDR1 is DFQATT and CDR2 is SNEGSKA (reference sequence). Deletions cut 6 bases from V and 10 bases from J, with 30 bases between. The CDR3 spans 16 residues. CDR3 sequence: CSASDFGGPGKGLQYF. For the CDR3, the DNA is TGCAGTGCGAGCGATTTCGGGGGGCCCGGAAAGGGTCTCCAGTACTTC.

This clonotype was picked up a small number of times. This sequence joins TRBV4-2 and TRBJ1-4; maybe TRBD1 (6 bases). This CDR3 contains 15 residues. Per the germline V gene, CDR1 is LGHNA and CDR2 is YNFKEQ. Trimming left V 6 bases short and J 4 bases short, with 15 bases between. The CDR3 nucleotides are TGTGCCAGCAGTGCCGGGGGGCGGCTTAATGAAAAACTGTTTTTT. This gives the protein CASSAGGRLNEKLFF.

By sample fraction, this clonotype is medium-sized. The rearrangement uses TRBV6-5 and TRBJ2-1; 8 bases agree with TRBD2. J gave up 8 bases and V 5 bases, and 5 bases lay outside the gene matches. CDR3 length: 13 residues. Germline V gene data show CDR1 as MNHEY and CDR2 as SVGAGI. As DNA, the CDR3 is TGTGCCAGCAGTCGAACTAGCGGTGATGAGCAGTTCTTC. This gives the protein CASSRTSGDEQFF.

This clonotype appeared many times. This sequence joins TRBV6-2 or TRBV6-3 and TRBJ2-1; TRBD2 might be the D (6 bases). The CDR3 covers 16 residues. The V end lost 0 bases, the J end lost 5 bases, and 14 bases lay between the germline ends. Germline-derived CDR1 and CDR2 are MNHEY and SVGEGT. CDR3 bases: TGTGCCAGCAGTTACTCTCCCCGGGACTCACACAATGAGCAGTTCTTC. Encoded protein: CASSYSPRDSHNEQFF.

The chain combines TRBV20-1 with TRBJ1-6; 8 nucleotides match TRBD1. Looked up from germline, CDR1 is DFQATT and CDR2 is SNEGSKA (reference sequence). CDR3 length: 14 amino acids. Trimming took 0 bases from V and 9 from J; bases not matched to a gene: 4. This CDR3 is CSARERTGSSPLHF. The DNA of the CDR3 is TGCAGTGCTAGAGAGAGGACAGGGAGTTCACCCCTCCACTTT.

Many counts were recorded for this clonotype. Sequence at one end of the junction differs from germline and may be a read error. The CDR3 coding sequence is TGTGCCAGCAGTATAGCGGGAGGGCCCTACAATGAGCAGTTCTTC. It codes for CASSIAGGPYNEQFF. This sequence joins TRBV12-3 or TRBV12-4 and TRBJ2-1; 11 nucleotides align to TRBD2. The CDR3 sequence is 15 residues long.

This clonotype was picked up many times. This sequence joins TRBV28 and TRBJ2-7; possibly TRBD1 or TRBD2 for D (7 bases each). The germline V gene encodes CDR1 MDHEN and CDR2 SYDVKM. This CDR3 contains 15 residues. V was clipped by 3 bases and J by 0 bases, with 12 bases between them. The CDR3 DNA is TGTGCCAGCAGTTTGGGAGGGGACAGCTCCTACGAGCAGTACTTC. It specifies CASSLGGDSSYEQYF.

The rearrangement joins TRBV20-1 to TRBJ2-7; D is perhaps TRBD1 or TRBD2 (5 bases each). The germline gives CDR1 DFQATT, CDR2 SNEGSKA (reference sequence). The CDR3 is 14 amino acids. Trimming took 3 bases from V and 1 from J, leaving 13 bases between them. The CDR3 DNA reads as TGCAGTGCTAGCATCGGGGCGGGTTCCTACGAGCAGTACTTC. Translating gives CSASIGAGSYEQYF.

This clonotype came up a few times. The CDR3 nucleotides are TGTGCCAGCAACTCCGGCCTAGCGGAGGTTTCGAACTACAATGAGCAGTTCTTC. It yields the protein CASNSGLAEVSNYNEQFF. The chain joins TRBV7-8 to TRBJ2-1; 7 bases match TRBD2. Germline assignment: CDR1 SGHVS and CDR2 FQNEAQ. CDR3 length equals 18 residues. V lost 7 bases, J lost 3 bases, and 18 bases stayed unmatched.

This sequence joins TRBV9 and TRBJ2-7; TRBD1 matches at 7 bases. Losses at the gene ends were 3 bases for V and 2 bases for J; bases not matched to a gene: 2. This CDR3 region has 13 residues. Germline values: CDR1 SGDLS, CDR2 YYNGEE. The CDR3 DNA sequence: TGTGCCAGCAGCGAGGGGGCTACCTACGAGCAGTACTTC. The encoded protein is CASSEGATYEQYF.

By sample share, this clonotype is medium-sized. CDR3 residues: CSARAAGGPADTQYF. The CDR3, as DNA: TGCAGTGCTAGAGCAGCGGGGGGTCCTGCAGATACGCAGTATTTT. The chain employs TRBV20-1 and TRBJ2-3; 9 bases align to TRBD2. The trim removed 1 base at V and 4 bases at J, leaving 6 bases unmatched. The CDR3 length is 15 residues. Germline V gene lookup returns CDR1 DFQATT and CDR2 SNEGSKA (reference sequence).

The chain is built from TRBV20-1 and TRBJ2-7; no reliable D call. Germline V gene data show CDR1 as DFQATT and CDR2 as SNEGSKA (reference sequence). Trimming removed 6 bases at V and 1 base at J, with 16 bases between. This CDR3 comprises 14 residues. CDR3 bases: TGCAGTGCAGAACAAGGCAGGTATTCCTACGAGCAGTACTTC. It yields the protein CSAEQGRYSYEQYF.

Sample share makes this clonotype large. This chain links TRBV5-6 with TRBJ1-2; the D is unclear. This CDR3 region has 12 residues. The ends were cut back, 5 bases at V and 4 bases at J, with 9 bases in the middle. CDR1 is SGHDT, CDR2 YYEEEE, per germline. CDR3 loop: CASSSGPYGYTF. Written as DNA, the CDR3 is TGTGCCAGCAGTTCAGGCCCCTATGGCTACACCTTC. Combining the CDR3 with reference TRBV5-6 and TRBJ1-2 gives the whole variable domain DAGVTQSPTHLIKTRGQQVTLRCSPKSGHDTVSWYQQALGQGPQFIFQYYEEEERQRGNFPDRFSGHQFPNYSSELNVNALLLGDSALYLCASSSGPYGYTFGSGTRLTVV.

The chain links TRBV27 to TRBJ2-1, with D hard to call. V dropped 3 bases and J dropped 0 bases, with 12 bases sitting between them. In germline, CDR1 is MNHEY, CDR2 SMNVEV (reference sequence). The CDR3 runs to 16 residues. CDR3 region: CASSFDAVSSYNEQFF. The CDR3 DNA is TGTGCCAGCAGTTTCGATGCGGTTAGCTCCTACAATGAGCAGTTCTTC.

This clonotype came up many times. The rearrangement links TRBV6-6 to TRBJ2-2, with TRBD1 matching 8 bases. CDR1 is MNHNY and CDR2 is SVGAGI in the germline V gene (reference sequence). CDR3 length equals 16 residues. V lost 5 bases, J lost 6 bases, and 11 bases stayed unmatched. The CDR3, as DNA: TGTGCCAGCAGTAACACGGGACAGGTCATAGCCGGGGAGCTGTTTTTT. Amino acid sequence: CASSNTGQVIAGELFF.

In its sample, this clonotype ranks as medium-sized. The chain employs TRBV2 and TRBJ1-1; D is ambiguous. Trimming shortened V by 5 bases and J by 1 base, and 8 bases separated the two germline ends. The CDR3 is 13 residues long. The germline gives CDR1 SNHLY, CDR2 FYNNEI. CDR3 protein: CASSYRPNTEAFF. The CDR3 DNA reads as TGTGCCAGCAGTTACCGACCGAACACTGAAGCTTTCTTT.

This clonotype is medium-sized within its sample. This chain uses TRBV12-3 or TRBV12-4 with TRBJ1-5, with 7 bases fitting TRBD1. Trimming cost V 7 bases and J 7 bases; bases outside gene matches: 10. This CDR3 has 14 residues. The CDR3 sequence is CASNQQGSGQPQHF. The CDR3 DNA is TGTGCCAGCAACCAACAGGGGTCGGGCCAGCCCCAGCATTTT.

J is TRBJ2-3 and V is TRBV15; D is tentatively TRBD1 or TRBD2 (5 bases each). Per the germline V gene, CDR1 is LNHNV and CDR2 is YYDKDF (reference sequence). V was pared by 1 base and J by 1 base, with 12 bases between. The CDR3 is 16 residues long. Written as DNA, the CDR3 is TGTGCCACCAGCAGAGGGGTTGGGGGTCGCACAGATACGCAGTATTTT. Translation: CATSRGVGGRTDTQYF.